The 7 T cell receptor beta chains in this list originate from one sample, sequenced in a study of T cells in Graves' hyperthyroidism and ophthalmopathy. The source material, RNA transcripts, was used to amplify TCR beta CDR3 regions. Using the HTBI primer set, a first-round RT-PCR was run on the TCR CDR3. TCRdb re-derived calls from the multiplex PCR reads in MiXCR, one entry per CDR3 protein. The data contain about 480,000 distinct CDR3 sequences, 13% to 15% of them singletons. Sequencing was performed on blood. The source of these receptors is a woman aged 18 to 35 with Graves' hyperthyroidism.

This clonotype was recorded at least ten times. The chain is built from TRBV20-1 and TRBJ1-4; 12 bases agree with TRBD1. Germline CDR1 DFQATT, CDR2 SNEGSKA (reference sequence). After removal of 6 bases from V and 7 bases from J, the junction contained 6 bases not matched to a gene. The CDR3 totals 14 residues. CDR3 nucleotides: TGCAGTGCACCCGGGACAGGGGGCAGTGAAAAACTGTTTTTT. Encoded protein: CSAPGTGGSEKLFF.

This clonotype occurred many times. The V gene is TRBV19, the J gene TRBJ1-1, with 12 bases aligning to TRBD1. This CDR3 is built from 17 residues. Germline CDR1 LNHDA, CDR2 SQIVND (reference sequence). With V trimmed by 6 bases and J by 0 bases, 8 bases remained unmatched. CDR3 loop: CASSSPRDRGLNTEAFF. The CDR3 nucleotides are TGTGCCAGTAGCTCTCCTCGGGACAGGGGGCTGAACACTGAAGCTTTCTTT. Filled out from reference TRBV19 and TRBJ1-1, the complete variable domain reads DGGITQSPKYLFRKEGQNVTLSCEQNLNHDAMYWYRQDPGQGLRLIYYSQIVNDFQKGDIAEGYSVSREKKESFPLTVTSAQKNPTAFYLCASSSPRDRGLNTEAFFGQGTRLTVV.

The genes are TRBV6-1 and TRBJ1-3, with D uncertain. V was shortened by 8 bases and J by 0 bases, with 14 bases between the two germline ends. Germline loops: CDR1 MNHNS, CDR2 SASEGT. The CDR3 is 15 residues long. The CDR3 spells CASLGLELSGNTIYF. The CDR3 DNA is TGTGCCAGCTTAGGGCTGGAGCTCTCTGGAAACACCATATATTTT.

This clonotype has a count of ten or more. The chain uses TRBV7-3 and TRBJ2-2; D gene ambiguous. Germline V gene data show CDR1 as SGHTA and CDR2 as FQGTGA. V dropped 1 base and J dropped 7 bases, with 7 bases sitting between them. The CDR3 totals 13 residues. CDR3 loop: CASSLIRSGELFF. The CDR3, as DNA: TGTGCCAGCAGCTTAATCCGGAGCGGGGAGCTGTTTTTT.

This clonotype has at least ten counts. Compared with germline, one end of the junction differs, possibly owing to a read error. The V call is TRBV30, the J call TRBJ2-5; D may correspond to TRBD1 or TRBD2 (5 bases each). The CDR3 spans 11 residues. Germline V gene data show CDR1 as GTSNPN and CDR2 as SVGIG (reference sequence). The CDR3 is CAWRRDGESDF. The CDR3 DNA reads TGTGCCTGGCGAAGGGACGGAGAAAGTGACTTC.

V and J are TRBV14 and TRBJ2-3; 7 bases are a match to TRBD2. The V segment lost 5 bases and the J segment 11 bases; nucleotides outside the gene matches: 31. The CDR3 runs to 20 residues. Germline lookup yields CDR1 SGHDN and CDR2 FVKESK. The CDR3 DNA is TGTGCCAGCAGCTCAGTAAGGAAACGAAGTGGTGGTGGACAAGCGGGGATGCAGTATTTT. Amino acids: CASSSVRKRSGGGQAGMQYF.

Of note for this clonotype: Possible read error: a much larger clone is one base away. The chain joins TRBV27 to TRBJ2-1; D may correspond to TRBD1 or TRBD2 (5 bases each). Germline CDR1 is MNHEY and CDR2 is SMNVEV (reference sequence). CDR3 length: 15 residues. For the CDR3, the DNA is TGTGCCAACAGTTTAGTACAGGAGGCCTACAATGAGCAGTTCTTC. Amino acids: CANSLVQEAYNEQFF.